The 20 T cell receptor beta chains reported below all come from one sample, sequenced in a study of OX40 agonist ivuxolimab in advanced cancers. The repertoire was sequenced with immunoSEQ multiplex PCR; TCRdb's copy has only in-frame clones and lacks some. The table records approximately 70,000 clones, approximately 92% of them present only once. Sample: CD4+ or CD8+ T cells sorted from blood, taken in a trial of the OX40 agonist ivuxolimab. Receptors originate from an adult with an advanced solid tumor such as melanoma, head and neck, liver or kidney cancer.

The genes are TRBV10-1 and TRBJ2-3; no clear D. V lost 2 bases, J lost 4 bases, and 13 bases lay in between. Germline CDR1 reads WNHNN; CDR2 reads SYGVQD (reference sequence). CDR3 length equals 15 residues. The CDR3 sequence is CASSERIERSDTQYF. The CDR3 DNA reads TGCGCCAGCAGTGAGAGAATAGAAAGGTCAGATACGCAGTATTTT.

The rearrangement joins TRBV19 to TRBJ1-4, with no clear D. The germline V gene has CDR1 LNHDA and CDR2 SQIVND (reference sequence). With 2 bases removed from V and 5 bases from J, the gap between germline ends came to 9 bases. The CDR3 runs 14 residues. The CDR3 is CASSIRQPNEKLFF. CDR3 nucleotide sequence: TGTGCCAGTAGTATAAGGCAGCCGAATGAAAAACTGTTTTTT.

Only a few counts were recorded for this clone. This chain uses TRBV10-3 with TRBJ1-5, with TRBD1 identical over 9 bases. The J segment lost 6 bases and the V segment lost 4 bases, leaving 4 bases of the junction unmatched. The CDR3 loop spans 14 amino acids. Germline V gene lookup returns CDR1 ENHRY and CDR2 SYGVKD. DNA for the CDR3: TGTGCCATCAGTGGGGACAGGGAGTTTCAGCCCCAGCATTTT. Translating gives CAISGDREFQPQHF.

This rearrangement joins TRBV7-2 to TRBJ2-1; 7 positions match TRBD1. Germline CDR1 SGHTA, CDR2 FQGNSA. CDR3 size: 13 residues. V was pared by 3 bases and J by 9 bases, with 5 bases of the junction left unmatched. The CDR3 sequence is CASSFTQGSEQFF. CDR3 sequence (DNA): TGTGCCAGCAGCTTCACACAGGGGTCTGAGCAGTTCTTC.

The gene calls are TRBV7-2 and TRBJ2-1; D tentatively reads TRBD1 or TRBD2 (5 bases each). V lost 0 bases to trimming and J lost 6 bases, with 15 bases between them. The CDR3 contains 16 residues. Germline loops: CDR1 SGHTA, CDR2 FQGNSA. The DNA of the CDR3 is TGTGCCAGCAGCTTAGCTTGGGCGGAGAGGGGCAATGAGCAGTTCTTC. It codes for CASSLAWAERGNEQFF.

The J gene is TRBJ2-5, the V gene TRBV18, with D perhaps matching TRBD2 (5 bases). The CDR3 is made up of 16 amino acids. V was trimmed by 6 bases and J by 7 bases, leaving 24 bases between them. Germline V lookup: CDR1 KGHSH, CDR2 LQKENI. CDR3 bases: TGTGCCAGCTCTCCAAACCCCGGACTGGCGCTGGGGACCCAGTACTTC. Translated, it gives CASSPNPGLALGTQYF. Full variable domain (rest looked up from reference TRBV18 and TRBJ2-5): NAGVMQNPRHLVRRRGQEARLRCSPMKGHSHVYWYRQLPEEGLKFMVYLQKENIIDESGMPKERFSAEFPKEGPSILRIQQVVRGDSAAYFCASSPNPGLALGTQYFGPGTRLLVL.

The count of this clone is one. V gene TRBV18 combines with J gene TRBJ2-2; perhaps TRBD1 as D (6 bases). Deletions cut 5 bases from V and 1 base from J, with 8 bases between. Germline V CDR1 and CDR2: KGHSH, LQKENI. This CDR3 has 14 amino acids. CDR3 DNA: TGTGCCAGCTCAACGGGACAGAACACCGGGGAGCTGTTTTTT. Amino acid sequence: CASSTGQNTGELFF.

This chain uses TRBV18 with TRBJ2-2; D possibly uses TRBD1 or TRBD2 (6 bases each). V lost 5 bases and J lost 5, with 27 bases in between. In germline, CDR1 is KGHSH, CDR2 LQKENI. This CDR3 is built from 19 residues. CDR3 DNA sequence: TGTGCCAGCTCATCCCAGTCTTCCGGGGGCGGACGGGTTACCGGGGAGCTGTTTTTT. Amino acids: CASSSQSSGGGRVTGELFF.

CDR3 nucleotides: TGTGCCAGTAGTATAGTGAGTTTGAAGGGGAGCCACAATGGCTACACCTTC. Translating it yields CASSIVSLKGSHNGYTF. This sequence joins TRBV19 and TRBJ1-2; TRBD1 might be the D (5 bases). This CDR3 region has 17 residues. Germline V gene sequence: CDR1 LNHDA, CDR2 SQIVND (reference sequence). Trimming took 1 base from V and 6 from J, leaving 21 bases between them.

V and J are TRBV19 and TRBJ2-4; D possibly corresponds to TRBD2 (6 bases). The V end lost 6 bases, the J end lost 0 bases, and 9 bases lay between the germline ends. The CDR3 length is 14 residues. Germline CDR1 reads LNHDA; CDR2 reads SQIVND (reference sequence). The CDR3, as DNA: TGTGCCAGTAGAAGGGGAGGAGCCAAAAACATTCAGTACTTC. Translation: CASRRGGAKNIQYF.

Here the CDR3 DNA reads TGTGCCTGGAGTGTAGTCAGGAAACTATATGGCTACACCTTC. It translates to CAWSVVRKLYGYTF. The V and J genes are TRBV30 and TRBJ1-2; D unclear. The CDR3 loop spans 14 amino acids. Germline V gene sequence: CDR1 GTSNPN, CDR2 SVGIG (reference sequence). V shed 0 bases and J shed 5 bases, with 13 bases lying between them.

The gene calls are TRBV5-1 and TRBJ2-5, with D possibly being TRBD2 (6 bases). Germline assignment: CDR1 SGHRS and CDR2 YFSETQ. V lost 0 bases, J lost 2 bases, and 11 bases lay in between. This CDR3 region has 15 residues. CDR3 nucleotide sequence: TGCGCCAGCAGCTTGGACGGGGGAGGTCAAGAGACCCAGTACTTC. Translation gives CASSLDGGGQETQYF.

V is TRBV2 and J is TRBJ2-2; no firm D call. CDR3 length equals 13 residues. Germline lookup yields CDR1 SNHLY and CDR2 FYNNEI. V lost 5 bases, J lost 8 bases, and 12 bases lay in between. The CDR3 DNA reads TGTGCCAGCAGTCTGCGACAATCTGGGGAGCTGTTTTTT. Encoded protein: CASSLRQSGELFF. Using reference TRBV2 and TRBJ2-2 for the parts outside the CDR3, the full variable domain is EPEVTQTPSHQVTQMGQEVILRCVPISNHLYFYWYRQILGQKVEFLVSFYNNEISEKSEIFDDQFSVERPDGSNFTLKIRSTKLEDSAMYFCASSLRQSGELFFGEGSRLTVL.

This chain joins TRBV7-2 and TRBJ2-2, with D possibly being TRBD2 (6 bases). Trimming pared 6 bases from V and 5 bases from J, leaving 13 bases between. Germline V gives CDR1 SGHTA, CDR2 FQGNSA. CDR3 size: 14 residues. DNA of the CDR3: TGTGCCAGCAGACCGGGACTTCAGACCGGGGAGCTGTTTTTT. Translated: CASRPGLQTGELFF.

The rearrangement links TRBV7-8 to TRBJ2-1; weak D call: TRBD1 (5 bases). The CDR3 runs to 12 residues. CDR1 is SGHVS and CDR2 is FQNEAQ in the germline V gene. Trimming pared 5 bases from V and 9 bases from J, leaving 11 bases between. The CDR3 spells CASSHPRGEQFF. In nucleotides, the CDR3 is TGTGCCAGCAGCCACCCTAGGGGTGAGCAGTTCTTC.

In DNA form, the CDR3 reads TGTGCCAGCGGGGGACAGGGCTCTTCTTACAATGAGCAGTTCTTC. Its protein is CASGGQGSSYNEQFF. The genes are TRBV7-9 and TRBJ2-1; the match to TRBD1 covers 9 bases. This CDR3 spans 15 amino acids. Losses at the gene ends were 8 bases for V and 4 bases for J; bases not matched to a gene: 9. Germline V lookup: CDR1 SEHNR, CDR2 FQNEAQ (reference sequence).

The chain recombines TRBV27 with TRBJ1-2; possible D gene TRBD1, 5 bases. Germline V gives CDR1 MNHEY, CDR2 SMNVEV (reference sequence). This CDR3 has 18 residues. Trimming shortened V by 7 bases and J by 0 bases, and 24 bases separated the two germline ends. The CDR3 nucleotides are TGTGCCAGCACTCCTACGGGACTCAAACAACGGGCTAACTATGGCTACACCTTC. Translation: CASTPTGLKQRANYGYTF.

The CDR3 spells CASSQPGTGAYEQYF. CDR3 nucleotide sequence: TGTGCCAGCAGCCAACCCGGGACAGGGGCCTACGAGCAGTACTTC. The chain recombines TRBV14 with TRBJ2-7; 10 positions match TRBD1. The CDR3 runs 15 residues. After removal of 2 bases from V and 2 bases from J, the junction contained 3 bases not matched to a gene. Germline CDR1 and CDR2: SGHDN and FVKESK.

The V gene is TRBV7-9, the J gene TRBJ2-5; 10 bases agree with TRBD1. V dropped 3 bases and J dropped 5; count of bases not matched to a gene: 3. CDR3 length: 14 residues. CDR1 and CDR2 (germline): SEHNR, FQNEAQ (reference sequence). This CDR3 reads CASSLGQGMETQYF. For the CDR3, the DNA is TGTGCCAGCAGCTTGGGACAGGGGATGGAGACCCAGTACTTC.

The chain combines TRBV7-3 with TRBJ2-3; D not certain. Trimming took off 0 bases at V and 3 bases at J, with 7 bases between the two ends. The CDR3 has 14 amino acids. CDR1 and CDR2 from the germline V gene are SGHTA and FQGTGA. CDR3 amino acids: CASSLTGSTDTQYF. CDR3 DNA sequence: TGTGCCAGCAGCTTAACGGGTTCAACAGATACGCAGTATTTT.